This is a list of T cell receptor beta chains from one sample in a study of OX40 agonist ivuxolimab in advanced cancers. Generated by immunoSEQ multiplex PCR, the TCRdb table keeps only in-frame clones and is missing some. The sample contains 65,000 to 100,000 clones, around nine tenths of which appear only once. The sequences come from CD4+ or CD8+ T cells sorted from blood, collected in a trial of the OX40 agonist ivuxolimab. The receptors shown here come from an adult with an advanced solid tumor such as melanoma, head and neck, liver or kidney cancer. CDR3s include the opening cysteine and the closing phenylalanine or tryptophan. Each record gives: CDR3 protein, CDR3 DNA, clone size, V gene, D gene, J gene. D genes are given only for firm matches. A row's size may be missing; if present it is once, few, many or a size class.

CDR3: CASTRGGQGLYEQYF
DNA: TGTGCCAGCACCCGAGGGGGACAGGGGTTATACGAGCAGTACTTC
size: NA
V: TRBV6-5
D: TRBD1
J: TRBJ2-7

CDR3: CSTNSGSSYNEQFF
DNA: TGCAGCACAAATAGCGGGAGTTCGTACAATGAGCAGTTCTTC
size: NA
V: TRBV29-1
D: TRBD2
J: TRBJ2-1

CDR3: CASSRLPGLAGGYQETQYF
DNA: TGCGCCAGCAGCCGCCTACCGGGACTAGCGGGAGGCTACCAAGAGACCCAGTACTTC
size: NA
V: TRBV4-1
D: TRBD2
J: TRBJ2-5

CDR3: CASSYGGRAPETQYF
DNA: TGTGCCAGCAGTTACGGGGGGAGGGCCCCCGAGACCCAGTACTTC
size: NA
V: TRBV6-6
D: TRBD2
J: TRBJ2-5

CDR3: CASSPDGLATNEKLFF
DNA: TGCGCCAGCAGCCCGGACGGACTTGCAACTAATGAAAAACTGTTTTTT
size: NA
V: TRBV5-1
D: NA
J: TRBJ1-4

CDR3: CASSMIDGSQHF
DNA: TGTGCCAGTAGTATGATCGACGGGTCCCAGCATTTT
size: NA
V: TRBV19
D: NA
J: TRBJ1-5

CDR3: CASSSPGGTEKLFF
DNA: TGTGCCAGCAGCTCCCCAGGGGGGACTGAAAAACTGTTTTTT
size: NA
V: TRBV7-6
D: TRBD1
J: TRBJ1-4

CDR3: CASSYGQDHEKLFF
DNA: TGTGCCAGCAGCTACGGACAGGATCATGAAAAACTGTTTTTT
size: NA
V: TRBV9
D: TRBD1
J: TRBJ1-4

CDR3: CASSLGQGSYNEQFF
DNA: TGTGCCAGCAGCCTGGGACAGGGCTCATACAATGAGCAGTTCTTC
size: once
V: TRBV7-6
D: TRBD1
J: TRBJ2-1

CDR3: CASSFYSNQPQHF
DNA: TGTGCCAGCAGTTTTTACAGCAATCAGCCCCAGCATTTT
size: NA
V: TRBV28
D: NA
J: TRBJ1-5

CDR3: CASSVLDDSYEQYF
DNA: TGTGCCAGCAGCGTCTTGGACGACTCCTACGAGCAGTACTTC
size: NA
V: TRBV9
D: NA
J: TRBJ2-7

CDR3: CASSPLGAVYEQYF
DNA: TGTGCCAGCAGTCCTTTGGGGGCAGTTTACGAGCAGTACTTC
size: NA
V: TRBV2
D: NA
J: TRBJ2-7

CDR3: CASRTRLNYGYTF
DNA: TGTGCCAGCAGAACTCGACTGAACTATGGCTACACCTTC
size: NA
V: TRBV5-4
D: NA
J: TRBJ1-2

CDR3: CASSDDSGRNTEAFF
DNA: TGTGCCAGCAGTGACGACTCGGGGAGGAACACTGAAGCTTTCTTT
size: NA
V: TRBV27
D: NA
J: TRBJ1-1

CDR3: CASSLMWGDTQYF
DNA: TGTGCCAGCAGCTTAATGTGGGGGGATACGCAGTATTTT
size: NA
V: TRBV7-2
D: NA
J: TRBJ2-3

CDR3: CASSALSGGPYEQCF
DNA: TGTGCCAGCAGCGCGTTGTCGGGGGGCCCCTACGAGCAGTGCTTC
size: NA
V: TRBV5-5
D: NA
J: TRBJ2-7

CDR3: CASSPPGARREKLFF
DNA: TGTGCCAGCAGCCCCCCCGGGGCCCGAAGAGAAAAACTGTTTTTT
size: NA
V: TRBV7-3
D: NA
J: TRBJ1-4

CDR3: CASVGGGRNEQFF
DNA: TGTGCCAGCGTCGGGGGAGGTAGGAATGAGCAGTTCTTC
size: NA
V: TRBV28
D: NA
J: TRBJ2-1

CDR3: CASSEIGRPNEQFF
DNA: TGTGCCAGCAGTGAAATTGGGCGGCCCAATGAGCAGTTCTTC
size: NA
V: TRBV6-1
D: NA
J: TRBJ2-1

CDR3: CSVESHPNTEAFF
DNA: TGCAGCGTTGAATCCCACCCGAACACTGAAGCTTTCTTT
size: NA
V: TRBV29-1
D: NA
J: TRBJ1-1

CDR3: CASSQVGLGEENTEAFF
DNA: TGCGCCAGCAGCCAAGTTGGTCTGGGAGAGGAGAACACTGAAGCTTTCTTT
size: NA
V: TRBV4-3
D: NA
J: TRBJ1-1

CDR3: CASSLGRLGELFF
DNA: TGTGCCAGCAGCCTAGGGCGGTTGGGGGAGCTGTTTTTT
size: NA
V: TRBV14
D: NA
J: TRBJ2-2

CDR3: CATSRGGTSEHNEQFF
DNA: TGTGCCACCAGCAGAGGAGGGACTAGCGAACACAATGAGCAGTTCTTC
size: NA
V: TRBV15
D: TRBD2
J: TRBJ2-1

CDR3: CASSVEAGSNNEQYF
DNA: TGTGCCAGCAGCGTAGAGGCAGGATCGAATAACGAGCAGTACTTC
size: NA
V: TRBV9
D: NA
J: TRBJ2-7

CDR3: CAWSALAENEQFF
DNA: TGTGCCTGGAGTGCCCTAGCGGAAAATGAGCAGTTCTTC
size: NA
V: TRBV30
D: TRBD2
J: TRBJ2-1

CDR3: CASREGTGNYNEQFF
DNA: TGTGCCAGCCGTGAAGGGACAGGCAACTACAATGAGCAGTTCTTC
size: NA
V: TRBV2
D: TRBD1
J: TRBJ2-1

CDR3: CASSLFRAASTDTQYF
DNA: TGTGCCAGCAGCTTGTTCAGGGCCGCCAGCACAGATACGCAGTATTTT
size: NA
V: TRBV5-5
D: NA
J: TRBJ2-3

CDR3: CASSARSGGAYGYTF
DNA: TGTGCCAGCAGCGCACGCTCAGGGGGGGCATATGGCTACACCTTC
size: few
V: TRBV5-4
D: TRBD1
J: TRBJ1-2

CDR3: CASSFSGLGNTIYF
DNA: TGTGCCAGCAGTTTCTCAGGGTTGGGAAACACCATATATTTT
size: NA
V: TRBV6-1
D: NA
J: TRBJ1-3

CDR3: CSVRQGNQPQHF
DNA: TGCAGCGTTCGACAGGGCAATCAGCCCCAGCATTTT
size: few
V: TRBV29-1
D: NA
J: TRBJ1-5

CDR3: CSVGLGGGPGELFF
DNA: TGCAGCGTTGGGTTAGGTGGGGGGCCCGGGGAGCTGTTTTTT
size: NA
V: TRBV29-1
D: NA
J: TRBJ2-2

CDR3: CASRDRAGANVLTF
DNA: TGCGCCAGCAGGGACAGGGCTGGGGCCAACGTCCTGACTTTC
size: NA
V: TRBV5-1
D: TRBD1
J: TRBJ2-6

CDR3: CASSTHSGRVGVTQYF
DNA: TGTGCCAGTAGTACCCATAGCGGGAGAGTGGGGGTTACGCAGTATTTT
size: NA
V: TRBV19
D: TRBD2
J: TRBJ2-3

CDR3: CASMNRELRNEQFF
DNA: TGTGCCAGTATGAACAGGGAGTTAAGAAATGAGCAGTTCTTC
size: once
V: TRBV19
D: NA
J: TRBJ2-1

CDR3: CASSQDTGSGELFF
DNA: TGCGCCAGCAGCCAAGATACCGGGAGCGGGGAGCTGTTTTTT
size: NA
V: TRBV4-3
D: NA
J: TRBJ2-2

CDR3: CASSYGSLYQETQYF
DNA: TGTGCCAGCAGTTACGGGTCCTTGTACCAAGAGACCCAGTACTTC
size: NA
V: TRBV6-6
D: NA
J: TRBJ2-5

CDR3: CAWSASDRGGANVLTF
DNA: TGTGCCTGGAGTGCTTCGGACAGGGGGGGGGCCAACGTCCTGACTTTC
size: NA
V: TRBV30
D: TRBD1
J: TRBJ2-6

CDR3: CASSPNTRGGYGYTF
DNA: TGTGCCAGCAGTCCCAACACAAGGGGGGGCTATGGCTACACCTTC
size: NA
V: TRBV6-6
D: NA
J: TRBJ1-2

CDR3: CASSAYRGTEAFF
DNA: TGTGCCAGCAGCGCCTACAGGGGGACTGAAGCTTTCTTT
size: NA
V: TRBV13
D: TRBD1
J: TRBJ1-1

CDR3: CASSSPRLAGPGTGELFF
DNA: TGTGCCAGTAGTAGCCCCCGACTAGCGGGACCAGGCACCGGGGAGCTGTTTTTT
size: NA
V: TRBV19
D: TRBD2
J: TRBJ2-2

CDR3: CASSLDTLGDTQYF
DNA: TGTGCCAGCAGCTTGGACACCTTGGGAGATACGCAGTATTTT
size: NA
V: TRBV7-2
D: NA
J: TRBJ2-3

CDR3: CASSLALRRDEQFF
DNA: TGTGCCAGCAGCTTAGCGCTTAGGCGGGATGAGCAGTTCTTC
size: NA
V: TRBV7-2
D: NA
J: TRBJ2-1

CDR3: CASRYSGGQGYTF
DNA: TGTGCCAGCAGATATTCAGGGGGACAAGGCTACACCTTC
size: few
V: TRBV6-1
D: TRBD1
J: TRBJ1-2

CDR3: CASSPNRILAGGYEQYF
DNA: TGTGCCAGCAGTCCCAACCGCATCCTAGCGGGGGGGTACGAGCAGTACTTC
size: NA
V: TRBV27
D: TRBD2
J: TRBJ2-7

CDR3: CASSWPRQGLNEQYF
DNA: TGCGCCAGCAGCTGGCCCCGACAGGGACTTAACGAGCAGTACTTC
size: NA
V: TRBV5-1
D: NA
J: TRBJ2-7

CDR3: CASNNPSRALNEKLFF
DNA: TGTGCCAGTAACAATCCCTCCAGGGCTCTAAATGAAAAACTGTTTTTT
size: NA
V: TRBV19
D: NA
J: TRBJ1-4

CDR3: CAWSQENGNTIYF
DNA: TGTGCCTGGTCCCAGGAAAATGGAAACACCATATATTTT
size: NA
V: TRBV30
D: NA
J: TRBJ1-3

CDR3: CASSEGRGSDTQYF
DNA: TGTGCCAGCAGTGAAGGAAGGGGGAGTGATACGCAGTATTTT
size: NA
V: TRBV6-1
D: NA
J: TRBJ2-3